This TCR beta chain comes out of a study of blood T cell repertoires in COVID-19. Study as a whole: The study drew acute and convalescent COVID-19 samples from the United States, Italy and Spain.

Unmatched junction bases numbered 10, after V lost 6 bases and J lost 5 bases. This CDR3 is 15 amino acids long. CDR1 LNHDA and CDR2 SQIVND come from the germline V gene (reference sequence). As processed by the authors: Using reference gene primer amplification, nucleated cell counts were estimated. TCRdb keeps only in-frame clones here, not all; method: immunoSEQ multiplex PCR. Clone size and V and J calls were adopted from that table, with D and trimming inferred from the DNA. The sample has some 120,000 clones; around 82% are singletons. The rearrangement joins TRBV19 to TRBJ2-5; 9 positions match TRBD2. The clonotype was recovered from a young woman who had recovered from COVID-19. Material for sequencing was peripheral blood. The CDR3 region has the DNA TGTGCCAGTAGGTTCGGAGCGGGGGGCCGTGAGACCCAGTACTTC. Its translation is CASRFGAGGRETQYF.